The 3 T cell receptor beta chains presented below share a single source sample, sequenced in a study of regulatory T cells in long-lasting Graves disease. Construction of the TCR beta libraries employed iRepertoire HTBI primers in conjunction with Arm-PCR of CDR3 regions. MiXCR was run by TCRdb on the multiplex PCR reads, yielding one entry per CDR3 protein. The sample has 550,000 or so distinct CDR3 sequences; about 12% are singletons. Noted time point: newly diagnosed GD, antithyroid drugs for less than 3 months. RNA isolated from PBMCs was used to make the TCR library. These data also featured in a second study, about T cells in Graves' hyperthyroidism and ophthalmopathy.

Sequenced material: peripheral blood mononuclear cells (PBMCs), taken at new diagnosis, from a patient treated with antithyroid drugs. Receptors originate from a woman younger than 45 with Graves disease.

This clonotype has only a few counts. The V and J genes are TRBV11-3 and TRBJ2-5; D tentatively reads TRBD1 or TRBD2 (5 bases each). Trimming removed 5 bases at V and 2 bases at J, with 15 bases between. The CDR3 sequence is 15 residues long. CDR1 is SGHNT and CDR2 is YENEEA in the germline V gene. CDR3 residues: CASSLPGRRQETQYF. The CDR3 DNA reads TGTGCCAGCAGCCTCCCGGGACGGAGACAAGAGACCCAGTACTTC. The complete variable domain, with remaining parts taken from reference TRBV11-3 and TRBJ2-5, reads EAGVVQSPRYKIIEKKQPVAFWCNPISGHNTLYWYLQNLGQGPELLIRYENEEAVDDSQLPKDRFSAERLKGVDSTLKIQPAELGDSAVYLCASSLPGRRQETQYFGPGTRLLVL.

This clonotype was counted only a few times. V and J are TRBV20-1 and TRBJ2-2; a possible D gene is TRBD2 (6 bases). Germline lookup yields CDR1 DFQATT and CDR2 SNEGSKA (reference sequence). The CDR3 is 14 amino acids. The V and J ends lost 1 base and 6 bases respectively, with 12 bases between them. The CDR3 coding sequence is TGCAGTGCTAGAGTCGGCGGGAAGGCCGGGGAGCTGTTTTTT. Protein sequence: CSARVGGKAGELFF.

The sample holds a few counts of this clonotype. The V and J genes are TRBV15 and TRBJ2-7; 10 bases align to TRBD1. Trimming removed 3 bases from V and 3 bases from J; junction bases left unmatched: 5. Germline values: CDR1 LNHNV, CDR2 YYDKDF (reference sequence). CDR3 length: 15 residues. The CDR3 DNA sequence: TGTGCCACCAGCAGCCGGGACAGGGGATACTACGAGCAGTACTTC. Translating gives CATSSRDRGYYEQYF.